Listed below are T cell receptor beta chains from one sample, sequenced in a study of blood T cell repertoires in COVID-19. Repertoires were generated with immunoSEQ multiplex PCR, while TCRdb's copy carries only in-frame clones and drops some. The sample consists of about 100,000 clones, roughly 69% of them appearing once. The source material was peripheral blood. All receptors come from a man older than 75 with acute or convalescent COVID-19. CDR3s include the opening cysteine and the closing phenylalanine or tryptophan. The D gene is left open where the match is weak. Some rows mark clone size as missing; the rest say once, few, many or name a class of expanded clone.

j_call v_call clone_size d_call cdr3_aa cdr3_nt
TRBJ2-7 TRBV4-1 few NA CASSLSTQSYEQYF TGCGCCAGCAGCCTTTCTACACAGTCCTACGAGCAGTACTTC
TRBJ2-5 TRBV19 NA NA CASSIIVQETQYF TGTGCCAGTAGTATAATCGTACAAGAGACCCAGTACTTC
TRBJ2-3 TRBV5-1 few TRBD2 CASSWTSGRVADTQYF TGCGCCAGCAGCTGGACTAGCGGGAGGGTGGCAGATACGCAGTATTTT
TRBJ2-1 TRBV6-5 NA TRBD1 CASSKDRSEQFF TGTGCCAGCAGTAAGGACAGGAGTGAGCAGTTCTTC
TRBJ2-7 TRBV19 NA NA CASSLGQQVSHEQYF TGTGCCAGTTCCCTAGGACAACAGGTGTCCCACGAGCAGTACTTC
TRBJ2-3 TRBV7-9 NA NA CASSLARADTQYF TGTGCCAGCAGCTTAGCGCGAGCAGATACGCAGTATTTT
TRBJ1-1 TRBV18 NA NA CASSPTIREEAFF TGTGCCAGCTCACCGACTATACGAGAAGAAGCTTTCTTT
TRBJ1-2 TRBV7-9 NA TRBD1 CASSSRPQGALGYTF TGTGCCAGCAGCTCCAGACCGCAGGGGGCTCTTGGCTACACCTTC
TRBJ2-7 TRBV15 NA TRBD2 CATSRVSGSLHEQYF TGTGCCACCAGCAGAGTTAGCGGGAGCCTCCACGAGCAGTACTTC
TRBJ1-1 TRBV18 NA NA CASRDSFPTEAFF TGTGCCAGCCGAGACTCCTTCCCCACTGAAGCTTTCTTT
TRBJ2-7 TRBV5-5 NA NA CASSLTAYEQYF TGTGCCAGCAGCTTGACAGCTTACGAGCAGTACTTC
TRBJ1-3 TRBV6-5 NA TRBD1 CASSSGGDSGNTIYF TGTGCCAGCAGCTCAGGGGGCGACTCTGGAAACACCATATATTTT
TRBJ1-1 TRBV4-3 NA NA CASSQTQNTEAFF TGCGCCAGCAGCCAGACTCAGAACACTGAAGCTTTCTTT
TRBJ1-1 TRBV6-1 NA NA CASSDRGYTEAFF TGTGCCAGCAGTGACAGAGGGTACACTGAAGCTTTCTTT
TRBJ2-1 TRBV28 few NA CASSFPDLRGRVNEQFF TGTGCCAGCAGTTTCCCAGACCTCAGGGGAAGAGTGAATGAGCAGTTCTTC
TRBJ2-1 TRBV24-1 NA NA CATSGSEVTEQFF TGTGCCACCAGTGGCTCAGAAGTTACGGAGCAGTTCTTC
TRBJ2-3 TRBV24-1 NA TRBD2 CATSLGGQRKTDTQYF TGTGCCACCAGCCTGGGAGGGCAACGGAAAACAGATACGCAGTATTTT
TRBJ2-1 TRBV5-4 NA TRBD2 CASSKPGLASRQFF TGTGCCAGCAGCAAACCGGGACTAGCAAGCCGGCAGTTCTTC
TRBJ1-3 TRBV11-2 NA NA CASSAFQDGNTIYF TGTGCCAGCAGCGCCTTCCAGGATGGAAACACCATATATTTT